This TCR beta chain was profiled in a study of OX40 agonist ivuxolimab in advanced cancers. Study-wide background: Three patients, one with hepatocellular carcinoma and two with cutaneous melanoma, achieved partial responses.

TCRdb's copy holds only in-frame clones and misses some; the assay was immunoSEQ multiplex PCR. The data contain 30,000 to 40,000 clones, around 88% of them singletons. This material consisted of CD4+ or CD8+ T cells sorted from blood, taken in a trial of the OX40 agonist ivuxolimab. This TCR was sampled from an adult with an advanced solid tumor such as melanoma, head and neck, liver or kidney cancer.

DNA for the CDR3: TGCGCCAGCACCCTACAAGTCGCGTCAGAGACCCAGTACTTC. Encoded protein: CASTLQVASETQYF. The rearrangement links TRBV5-1 to TRBJ2-5; D unresolved. Trimming took off 6 bases at V and 4 bases at J, with 16 bases between the two ends. Germline CDR1 is SGHRS and CDR2 is YFSETQ. CDR3 size: 14 residues.